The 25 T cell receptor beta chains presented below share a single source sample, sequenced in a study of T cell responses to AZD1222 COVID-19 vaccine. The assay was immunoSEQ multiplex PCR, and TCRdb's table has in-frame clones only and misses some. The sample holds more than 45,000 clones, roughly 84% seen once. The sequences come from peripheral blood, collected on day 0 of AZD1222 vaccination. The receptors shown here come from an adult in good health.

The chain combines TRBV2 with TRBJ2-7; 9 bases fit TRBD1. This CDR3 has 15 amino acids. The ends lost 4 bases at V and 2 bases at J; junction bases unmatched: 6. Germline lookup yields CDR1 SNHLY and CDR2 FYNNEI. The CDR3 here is CASSVEGTGTYEQYF. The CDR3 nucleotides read TGTGCCAGCAGTGTCGAAGGGACAGGGACCTACGAGCAGTACTTC.

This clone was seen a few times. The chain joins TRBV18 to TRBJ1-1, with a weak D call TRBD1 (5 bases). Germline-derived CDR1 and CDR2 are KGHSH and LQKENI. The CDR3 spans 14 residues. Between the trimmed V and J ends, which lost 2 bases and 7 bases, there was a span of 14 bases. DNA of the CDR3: TGTGCCAGCTCACCAAGGGGAGACGGTGATGAAGCTTTCTTT. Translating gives CASSPRGDGDEAFF.

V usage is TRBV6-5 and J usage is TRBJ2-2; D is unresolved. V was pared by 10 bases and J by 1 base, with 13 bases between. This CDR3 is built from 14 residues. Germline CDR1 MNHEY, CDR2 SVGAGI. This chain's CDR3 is CATNRAGNTGELFF. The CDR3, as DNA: TGTGCCACCAATAGGGCAGGGAACACCGGGGAGCTGTTTTTT.

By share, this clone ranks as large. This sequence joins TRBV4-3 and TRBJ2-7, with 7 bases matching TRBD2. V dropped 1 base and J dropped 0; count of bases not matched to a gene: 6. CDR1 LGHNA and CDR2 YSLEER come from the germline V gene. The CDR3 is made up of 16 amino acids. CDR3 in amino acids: CASSQAILAASYEQYF. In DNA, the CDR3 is TGCGCCAGCAGCCAAGCGATCCTAGCGGCCTCCTACGAGCAGTACTTC.

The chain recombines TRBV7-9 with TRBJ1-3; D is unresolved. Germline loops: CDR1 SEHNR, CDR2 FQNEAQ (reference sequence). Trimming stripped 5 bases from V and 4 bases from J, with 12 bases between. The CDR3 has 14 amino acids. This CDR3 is CASSQSPGGNTIYF. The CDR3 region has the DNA TGTGCCAGCAGCCAAAGTCCGGGAGGAAACACCATATATTTT.

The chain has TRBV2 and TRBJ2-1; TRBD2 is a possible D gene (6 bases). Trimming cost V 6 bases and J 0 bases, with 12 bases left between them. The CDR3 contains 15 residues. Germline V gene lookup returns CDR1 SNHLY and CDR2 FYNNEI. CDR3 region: CASSVADDSYNEQFF. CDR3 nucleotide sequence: TGTGCCAGCAGCGTAGCGGATGACTCCTACAATGAGCAGTTCTTC.

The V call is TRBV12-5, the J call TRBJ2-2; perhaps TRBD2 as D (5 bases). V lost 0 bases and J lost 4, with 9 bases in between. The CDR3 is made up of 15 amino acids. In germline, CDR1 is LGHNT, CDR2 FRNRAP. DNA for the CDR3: TGTGCTAGTGGTTTGGTACTAGGCGGCACCGGGGAGCTGTTTTTT. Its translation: CASGLVLGGTGELFF.

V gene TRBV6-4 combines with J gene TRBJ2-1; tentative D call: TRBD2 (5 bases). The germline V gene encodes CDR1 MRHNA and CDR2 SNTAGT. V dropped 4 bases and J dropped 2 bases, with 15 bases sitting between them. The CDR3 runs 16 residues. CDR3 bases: TGTGCCAGCAGTGGCGCCTGGACTGACACCTACAATGAGCAGTTCTTC. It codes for CASSGAWTDTYNEQFF.

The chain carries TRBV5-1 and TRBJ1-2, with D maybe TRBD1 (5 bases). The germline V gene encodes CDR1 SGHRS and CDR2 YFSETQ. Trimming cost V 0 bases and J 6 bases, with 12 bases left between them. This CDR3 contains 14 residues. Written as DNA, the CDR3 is TGCGCCAGCAGCTTGGCCCAGGGTTCCGATGGCTACACCTTC. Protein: CASSLAQGSDGYTF.

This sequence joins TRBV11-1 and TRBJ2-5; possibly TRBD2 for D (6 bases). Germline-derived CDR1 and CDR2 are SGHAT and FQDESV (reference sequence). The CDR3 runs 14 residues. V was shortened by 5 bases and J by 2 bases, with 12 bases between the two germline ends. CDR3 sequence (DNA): TGTGCCAGCAGCAGACGGCGGGGACAAGAGACCCAGTACTTC. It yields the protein CASSRRRGQETQYF.

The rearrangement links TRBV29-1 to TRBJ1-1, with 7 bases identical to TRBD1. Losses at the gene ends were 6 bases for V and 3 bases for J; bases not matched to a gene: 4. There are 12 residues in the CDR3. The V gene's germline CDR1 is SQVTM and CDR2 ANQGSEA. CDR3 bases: TGCAGCGTACCTGGGACAGACACTGAAGCTTTCTTT. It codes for CSVPGTDTEAFF.

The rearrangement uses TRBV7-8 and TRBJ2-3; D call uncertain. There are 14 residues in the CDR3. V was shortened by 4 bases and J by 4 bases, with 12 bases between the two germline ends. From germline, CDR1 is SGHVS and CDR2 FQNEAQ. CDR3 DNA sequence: TGTGCCAGCAGCTCACGGACCCATTCAGATACGCAGTATTTT. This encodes CASSSRTHSDTQYF.

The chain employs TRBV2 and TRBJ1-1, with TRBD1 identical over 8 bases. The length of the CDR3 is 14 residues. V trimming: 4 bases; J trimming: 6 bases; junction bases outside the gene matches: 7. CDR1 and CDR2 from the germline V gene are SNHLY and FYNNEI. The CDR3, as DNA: TGTGCCAGCAGTGGACAGGGGCTGAGGGCTGAAGCTTTCTTT. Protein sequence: CASSGQGLRAEAFF. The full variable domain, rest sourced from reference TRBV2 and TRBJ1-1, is EPEVTQTPSHQVTQMGQEVILRCVPISNHLYFYWYRQILGQKVEFLVSFYNNEISEKSEIFDDQFSVERPDGSNFTLKIRSTKLEDSAMYFCASSGQGLRAEAFFGQGTRLTVV.

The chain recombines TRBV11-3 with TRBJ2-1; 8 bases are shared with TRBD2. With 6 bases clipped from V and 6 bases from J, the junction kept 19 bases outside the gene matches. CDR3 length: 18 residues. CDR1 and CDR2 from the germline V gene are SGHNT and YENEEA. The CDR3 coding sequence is TGTGCCAGCAGTCTCCAACTAGCGGCCCTGGTGGGGCTCAATGAGCAGTTCTTC. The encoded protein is CASSLQLAALVGLNEQFF.

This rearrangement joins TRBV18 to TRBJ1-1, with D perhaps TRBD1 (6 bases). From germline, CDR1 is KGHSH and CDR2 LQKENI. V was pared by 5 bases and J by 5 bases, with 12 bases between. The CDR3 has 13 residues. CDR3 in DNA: TGTGCCAGCTCATCGGGGGCCCTGACTGAAGCTTTCTTT. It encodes CASSSGALTEAFF.

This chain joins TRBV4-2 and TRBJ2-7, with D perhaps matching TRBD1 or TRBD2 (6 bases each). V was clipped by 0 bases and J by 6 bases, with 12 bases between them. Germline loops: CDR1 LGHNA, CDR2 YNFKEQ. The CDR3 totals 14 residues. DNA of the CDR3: TGTGCCAGCAGCCAAGATCTAGGGGGGAGCGAGCAGTACTTC. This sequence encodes CASSQDLGGSEQYF.

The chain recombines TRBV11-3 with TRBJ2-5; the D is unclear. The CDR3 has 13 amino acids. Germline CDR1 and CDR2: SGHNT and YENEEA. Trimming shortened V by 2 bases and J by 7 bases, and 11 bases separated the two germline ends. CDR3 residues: CASSLIVGGTQYF. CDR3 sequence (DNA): TGTGCCAGCAGCTTAATCGTAGGCGGGACCCAGTACTTC.

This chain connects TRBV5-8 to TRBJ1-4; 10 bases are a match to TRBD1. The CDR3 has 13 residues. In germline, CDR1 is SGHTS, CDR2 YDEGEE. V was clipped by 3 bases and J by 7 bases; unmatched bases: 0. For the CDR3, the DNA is TGTGCCAGCAGCTGGGACAGGGGTGAAAAACTGTTTTTT. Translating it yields CASSWDRGEKLFF.

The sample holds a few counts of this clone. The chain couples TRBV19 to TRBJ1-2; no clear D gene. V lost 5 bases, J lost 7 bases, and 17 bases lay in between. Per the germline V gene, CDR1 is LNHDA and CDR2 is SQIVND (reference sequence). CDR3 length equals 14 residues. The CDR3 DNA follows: TGTGCCAGTAGTTTCGGCGGGAGCGAACGTGGCTACACCTTC. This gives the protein CASSFGGSERGYTF. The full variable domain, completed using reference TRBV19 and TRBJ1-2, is DGGITQSPKYLFRKEGQNVTLSCEQNLNHDAMYWYRQDPGQGLRLIYYSQIVNDFQKGDIAEGYSVSREKKESFPLTVTSAQKNPTAFYLCASSFGGSERGYTFGSGTRLTVV.

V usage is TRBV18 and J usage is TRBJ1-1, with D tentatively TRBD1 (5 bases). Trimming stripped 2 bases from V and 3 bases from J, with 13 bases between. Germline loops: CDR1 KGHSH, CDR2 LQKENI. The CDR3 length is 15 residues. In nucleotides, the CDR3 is TGTGCCAGCTCACCATTTGGGGCCCGAGACACTGAAGCTTTCTTT. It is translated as CASSPFGARDTEAFF. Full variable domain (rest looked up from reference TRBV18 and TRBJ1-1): NAGVMQNPRHLVRRRGQEARLRCSPMKGHSHVYWYRQLPEEGLKFMVYLQKENIIDESGMPKERFSAEFPKEGPSILRIQQVVRGDSAAYFCASSPFGARDTEAFFGQGTRLTVV.

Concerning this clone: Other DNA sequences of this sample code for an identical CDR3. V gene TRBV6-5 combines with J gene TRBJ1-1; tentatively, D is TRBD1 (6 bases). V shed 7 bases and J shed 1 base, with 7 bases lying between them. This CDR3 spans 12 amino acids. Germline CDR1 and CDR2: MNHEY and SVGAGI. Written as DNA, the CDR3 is TGTGCCAGCAAACAGGGGAACACTGAAGCTTTCTTT. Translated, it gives CASKQGNTEAFF.

CDR3 sequence: CASSPKGDWRAGDTQYF. CDR3 bases: TGTGCCAGCAGCCCCAAGGGTGATTGGCGGGCTGGGGATACGCAGTATTTT. The gene calls are TRBV7-9 and TRBJ2-3; a possible D gene is TRBD2 (5 bases). The germline V gene encodes CDR1 SEHNR and CDR2 FQNEAQ (reference sequence). The V end was cut by 5 bases, the J end by 6 bases, with 24 bases between. The CDR3 extends over 17 amino acids.

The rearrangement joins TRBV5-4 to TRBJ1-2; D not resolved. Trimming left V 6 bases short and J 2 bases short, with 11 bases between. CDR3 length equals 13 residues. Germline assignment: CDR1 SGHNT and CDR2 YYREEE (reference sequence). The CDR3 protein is CASTKTPNYGYTF. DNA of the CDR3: TGTGCCAGCACCAAGACTCCCAACTATGGCTACACCTTC.

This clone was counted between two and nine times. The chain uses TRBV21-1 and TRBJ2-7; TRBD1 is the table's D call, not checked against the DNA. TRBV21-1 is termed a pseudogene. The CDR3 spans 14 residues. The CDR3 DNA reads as TGTGCCAGCAGCTTGAGACAGGGGATGTACGAGCAGTACTTC. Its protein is CASSLRQGMYEQYF.

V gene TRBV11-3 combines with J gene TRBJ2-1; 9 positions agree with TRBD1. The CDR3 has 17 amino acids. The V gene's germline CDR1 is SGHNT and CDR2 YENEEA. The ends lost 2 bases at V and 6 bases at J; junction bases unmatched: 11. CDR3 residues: CASSLRLGQGKGNEQFF. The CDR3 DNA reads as TGTGCCAGCAGCTTAAGACTAGGACAGGGGAAAGGCAATGAGCAGTTCTTC.